This T cell receptor (beta chain) is drawn from a study of T cell repertoires in cytomegalovirus infection. Each CDR3 protein gets one entry after TCRdb re-called the reads with MiXCR. The sample shows around 530,000 distinct CDR3 sequences, less than 30% of them seen only once. The CDR3 runs 15 residues. The germline CDR1 and CDR2 sequences are ENHRY and SYGVKD. Trimming took off 3 bases at V and 3 bases at J, with 12 bases between the two ends. The receptor comes from a human donor in good health (CMV status not recorded). Some clones in this sample may be carry-over from other donors' samples. Source material: PBMCs. The chain links TRBV10-3 to TRBJ1-5, with a possible D match to TRBD1 (6 bases). The CDR3 nucleotides are TGTGCCATCAGTGACCAGACAGGTATCAATCAGCCCCAGCATTTT. Translating gives CAISDQTGINQPQHF.